These 26 T cell receptor beta chains came from one sample sequenced in a study of T-cell memory formation after mild COVID-19. TCRdb independently ran MiXCR on the 5' RACE reads; one entry per CDR3 protein. Here the sample spans under 200,000 distinct CDR3 sequences, around a third being singletons. Source material: PBMCs or a T cell subset sorted from them (not recorded which). The receptors here all came from an adult woman who had mild COVID-19 (a few samples of this study predate the infection). Cell type and time point are not known.

The chain uses TRBV6-2 or TRBV6-3 and TRBJ1-6; TRBD1 is a possible D gene (5 bases). The CDR3 contains 16 residues. The ends were cut back, 5 bases at V and 7 bases at J, with 18 bases in the middle. Germline V gene sequence: CDR1 MNHEY, CDR2 SVGEGT. The DNA for the CDR3 is TGTGCCAGCAGTAAAATACAGGACGCCCCGAATTCACCCCTCCACTTT. This translates into CASSKIQDAPNSPLHF.

This clonotype was recorded many times. The V call is TRBV7-9, the J call TRBJ2-5; no definite D call. V was clipped by 2 bases and J by 2 bases, with 6 bases between them. This CDR3 contains 13 residues. Germline V CDR1 and CDR2: SEHNR, FQNEAQ (reference sequence). The CDR3 nucleotides are TGTGCCAGCAGCTTAAGTGGTCAAGAGACCCAGTACTTC. This codes for CASSLSGQETQYF.

Comment on this clonotype: The junction and the germline gene differ at one end; a read error may be behind it. The genes are TRBV24-1 and TRBJ2-1; 8 bases match TRBD2. The CDR3 covers 12 residues. CDR1 is KGHDR, CDR2 SFDVKD, per germline. The CDR3 bases are TGTGCCACCAGTGTGGCGGGGGGAGGCACGATCTTC. It encodes CATSVAGGGTIF.

This sequence joins TRBV27 and TRBJ2-7, with TRBD1 matching 8 bases. V gave up 5 bases and J gave up 5 bases; unmatched junction bases: 5. The CDR3 loop spans 13 amino acids. Germline V CDR1 and CDR2: MNHEY, SMNVEV (reference sequence). The CDR3 bases are TGTGCCAGCAGTGGCAGGGGGCCCCACGAGCAGTACTTC. It yields the protein CASSGRGPHEQYF.

This chain joins TRBV6-5 and TRBJ2-7; 8 bases are shared with TRBD1. Germline V lookup: CDR1 MNHEY, CDR2 SVGAGI. The CDR3 contains 15 residues. Trimming took 6 bases from V and 4 from J; bases not matched to a gene: 11. CDR3 amino acids: CASRDRGQRNYEQYF. The CDR3 region has the DNA TGTGCCAGCAGAGACAGGGGCCAAAGGAATTACGAGCAGTACTTC.

The table lists this clonotype with many counts. The chain combines TRBV7-9 with TRBJ2-1; 7 nucleotides align to TRBD2. This CDR3 is built from 14 residues. V was pared by 3 bases and J by 6 bases, with 5 bases of the junction left unmatched. Per the germline V gene, CDR1 is SEHNR and CDR2 is FQNEAQ (reference sequence). The CDR3 region is CASSFQRDPNEQFF. For the CDR3, the DNA is TGTGCCAGCAGCTTCCAGCGGGACCCCAATGAGCAGTTCTTC.

V is TRBV25-1 and J is TRBJ2-7, with 14 bases fitting TRBD2. CDR1 is MGHDK, CDR2 SYGVNS, per germline. After removal of 6 bases from V and 3 bases from J, the junction contained 7 bases not matched to a gene. The CDR3 extends over 16 amino acids. CDR3 amino acids: CASRGTSGSFGYEQYF. The CDR3 DNA is TGTGCCAGCAGAGGGACTAGCGGGAGTTTCGGCTACGAGCAGTACTTC.

CDR3 protein: CASSPDRGRQETQYF. Here the CDR3 DNA reads TGTGCCAGCAGCCCTGACAGGGGAAGGCAAGAGACCCAGTACTTC. The chain recombines TRBV12-3 or TRBV12-4 with TRBJ2-5; the match to TRBD1 covers 8 bases. The V gene end was trimmed by 6 bases and the J gene end by 2 bases; junction bases not matched to a gene: 8. The CDR3 runs 15 residues.

The chain joins TRBV7-9 to TRBJ1-2, with a weak D call TRBD1 (5 bases). The CDR3 has 13 amino acids. The V and J ends lost 4 bases and 4 bases respectively, with 10 bases between them. Germline CDR1 is SEHNR and CDR2 is FQNEAQ (reference sequence). The CDR3 nucleotides read TGTGCCAGCAGCTATGACAGTGGCTATGGCTACACCTTC. It is translated as CASSYDSGYGYTF.

The V gene is TRBV19, the J gene TRBJ1-1; D is unclear. This CDR3 is 13 amino acids long. Germline CDR1 and CDR2: LNHDA and SQIVND (reference sequence). Deletions cut 5 bases from V and 8 bases from J, with 15 bases between. The CDR3 DNA sequence: TGTGCCAGTAGTCCAGGTTCGGCACTAGAAGCTTTCTTT. Translation gives CASSPGSALEAFF.

This clonotype was counted only a few times. The chain joins TRBV20-1 to TRBJ2-4; D remains ambiguous. The germline V and J ends were trimmed by 7 bases and 11 bases, with 15 bases remaining between them. CDR3 length equals 11 residues. The germline CDR1 and CDR2 sequences are DFQATT and SNEGSKA (reference sequence). The CDR3 DNA reads TGCAGTGGAGACGCTCGTCCCTTTCAGTACTTC. It yields the protein CSGDARPFQYF.

This clonotype was observed a handful of times. The chain combines TRBV6-5 with TRBJ2-5; 9 nucleotides align to TRBD2. This CDR3 is 15 amino acids long. Germline-derived CDR1 and CDR2 are MNHEY and SVGAGI. J gave up 7 bases and V 2 bases, and 8 bases lay outside the gene matches. The CDR3 sequence is CASSYERGDLVTQYF. The CDR3 coding sequence is TGTGCCAGCAGTTACGAGCGGGGGGATTTGGTGACCCAGTACTTC.

This clonotype appeared a few times. V usage is TRBV21-1 and J usage is TRBJ2-7. TRBV21-1 is assigned pseudogene status. The CDR3 is 12 amino acids. The CDR3 bases are TGTGCCAGCAGCAAAGCTATCTACGAGCAGTACTTC. Translated, it gives CASSKAIYEQYF.

The J gene is TRBJ2-1, the V gene TRBV12-3 or TRBV12-4; D may be TRBD1 or TRBD2 (5 bases each). This CDR3 comprises 12 residues. Trimming took off 8 bases at V and 12 bases at J, with 17 bases between the two ends. The CDR3, as DNA: TGTGCCAGCGGTGGGACGGTGGTTAGGCAGTTCTTC. It codes for CASGGTVVRQFF.

The chain is built from TRBV28 and TRBJ2-7; 8 bases fit TRBD1. Per the germline V gene, CDR1 is MDHEN and CDR2 is SYDVKM. The CDR3 is made up of 15 amino acids. Unmatched junction bases numbered 7, after V lost 3 bases and J lost 3 bases. CDR3 loop: CASSFGGQGIYEQYF. CDR3 DNA: TGTGCCAGCAGTTTCGGCGGACAGGGCATCTACGAGCAGTACTTC.

The chain links TRBV14 to TRBJ2-3, with 7 nucleotides matching TRBD2. V shed 5 bases, J shed 0 bases, and the junction held 8 bases outside the gene matches. The CDR3 has 16 residues. CDR1 and CDR2 from the germline V gene are SGHDN and FVKESK. CDR3 sequence reads: CASSKGGAGSTDTQYF. The CDR3 nucleotides are TGTGCCAGCAGCAAAGGAGGAGCGGGAAGCACAGATACGCAGTATTTT.

This chain connects TRBV4-1 to TRBJ1-1, with D tentatively TRBD1 (5 bases). Germline assignment: CDR1 MGHRA and CDR2 YSYEKL. Trimming took off 4 bases at V and 4 bases at J, with 19 bases between the two ends. This CDR3 comprises 16 residues. In nucleotides, the CDR3 is TGCGCCAGCAGCCCCTCCCCCAGGCAGGGCCCCACTGAAGCTTTCTTT. Amino acid sequence: CASSPSPRQGPTEAFF.

The rearrangement joins TRBV5-5 to TRBJ1-1, with TRBD1 identical over 7 bases. Trimming took 5 bases from V and 6 from J; bases not matched to a gene: 7. The CDR3 loop spans 13 amino acids. Per germline, CDR1 SGHKS and CDR2 YYEKEE (reference sequence). Written as DNA, the CDR3 is TGTGCCAGCAGTCGCCAGGGGGGTCCTGAAGCTTTCTTT. Translating gives CASSRQGGPEAFF.

The rearrangement links TRBV12-3 or TRBV12-4 to TRBJ2-5, with a weak D call TRBD1 (5 bases). The CDR3 spans 16 residues. V shed 4 bases and J shed 2 bases, with 17 bases lying between them. The CDR3 is CASSSSLYNRQETQYF. The CDR3 bases are TGTGCCAGCAGTTCATCCCTGTATAACAGGCAAGAGACCCAGTACTTC.

This clonotype came up a few times. The chain has TRBV18 and TRBJ1-1; 7 bases agree with TRBD1. The germline V gene has CDR1 KGHSH and CDR2 LQKENI. CDR3 length: 15 residues. V lost 4 bases and J lost 1; bases outside the gene matches: 6. CDR3 region: CASSRSGTENTEAFF. DNA for the CDR3: TGTGCCAGCTCACGCTCCGGGACAGAGAACACTGAAGCTTTCTTT.

The chain recombines TRBV5-1 with TRBJ2-7; D might be TRBD1 (6 bases). The CDR3 length is 16 residues. Germline lookup yields CDR1 SGHRS and CDR2 YFSETQ. V was trimmed by 4 bases and J by 3 bases, leaving 20 bases between them. CDR3 loop: CASSPETGVVVYEQYF. For the CDR3, the DNA is TGCGCCAGCAGCCCAGAGACAGGTGTCGTAGTCTACGAGCAGTACTTC.

This clonotype was picked up many times. The chain has TRBV29-1 and TRBJ1-1, with 8 bases aligning to TRBD1. The CDR3 totals 13 residues. V was clipped by 6 bases and J by 2 bases; unmatched bases: 5. The germline V gene has CDR1 SQVTM and CDR2 ANQGSEA. In nucleotides, the CDR3 is TGCAGCGTCTTAGGACAGGGAAACACTGAAGCTTTCTTT. This encodes CSVLGQGNTEAFF.

The chain combines TRBV11-2 with TRBJ2-3; D not resolved. Germline lookup yields CDR1 SGHAT and CDR2 FQNNGV. The CDR3 covers 13 residues. V shed 5 bases and J shed 7 bases, with 13 bases lying between them. CDR3 loop: CASSRPVKNTQYF. CDR3 bases: TGTGCCAGCAGCCGCCCCGTGAAAAATACGCAGTATTTT.

V gene TRBV5-1 combines with J gene TRBJ1-5; 10 bases are a match to TRBD1. V gave up 4 bases and J gave up 8 bases; unmatched junction bases: 9. Germline V gene sequence: CDR1 SGHRS, CDR2 YFSETQ. The CDR3 length is 15 residues. CDR3 protein: CASSALPGQGKPQHF. As DNA, the CDR3 is TGCGCCAGCAGCGCACTCCCGGGACAGGGGAAGCCCCAGCATTTT.

In this sample, this clonotype turned up many times. The V gene is TRBV5-1, the J gene TRBJ2-3; TRBD1 matches 9 bases. The germline CDR1 and CDR2 sequences are SGHRS and YFSETQ. There are 18 residues in the CDR3. V shed 4 bases and J 4 bases; nucleotides not matched to a gene: 16. CDR3 DNA sequence: TGCGCCAGCAGCGCGGGACAGGGTTCTTTTGGTGGCCCAGATACGCAGTATTTT. Translating gives CASSAGQGSFGGPDTQYF. The full variable domain, with the rest looked up from reference TRBV5-1 and TRBJ2-3, is KAGVTQTPRYLIKTRGQQVTLSCSPISGHRSVSWYQQTPGQGLQFLFEYFSETQRNKGNFPGRFSGRQFSNSRSEMNVSTLELGDSALYLCASSAGQGSFGGPDTQYFGPGTRLTVL.

V is TRBV7-9 and J is TRBJ2-1; D is unresolved. CDR1 is SEHNR, CDR2 FQNEAQ, per germline (reference sequence). CDR3 length equals 15 residues. The ends were cut back, 6 bases at V and 5 bases at J, with 17 bases in the middle. CDR3 amino acids: CASRNSGPTNNEQFF. The CDR3 DNA is TGTGCCAGCAGGAATAGTGGACCCACCAACAATGAGCAGTTCTTC.